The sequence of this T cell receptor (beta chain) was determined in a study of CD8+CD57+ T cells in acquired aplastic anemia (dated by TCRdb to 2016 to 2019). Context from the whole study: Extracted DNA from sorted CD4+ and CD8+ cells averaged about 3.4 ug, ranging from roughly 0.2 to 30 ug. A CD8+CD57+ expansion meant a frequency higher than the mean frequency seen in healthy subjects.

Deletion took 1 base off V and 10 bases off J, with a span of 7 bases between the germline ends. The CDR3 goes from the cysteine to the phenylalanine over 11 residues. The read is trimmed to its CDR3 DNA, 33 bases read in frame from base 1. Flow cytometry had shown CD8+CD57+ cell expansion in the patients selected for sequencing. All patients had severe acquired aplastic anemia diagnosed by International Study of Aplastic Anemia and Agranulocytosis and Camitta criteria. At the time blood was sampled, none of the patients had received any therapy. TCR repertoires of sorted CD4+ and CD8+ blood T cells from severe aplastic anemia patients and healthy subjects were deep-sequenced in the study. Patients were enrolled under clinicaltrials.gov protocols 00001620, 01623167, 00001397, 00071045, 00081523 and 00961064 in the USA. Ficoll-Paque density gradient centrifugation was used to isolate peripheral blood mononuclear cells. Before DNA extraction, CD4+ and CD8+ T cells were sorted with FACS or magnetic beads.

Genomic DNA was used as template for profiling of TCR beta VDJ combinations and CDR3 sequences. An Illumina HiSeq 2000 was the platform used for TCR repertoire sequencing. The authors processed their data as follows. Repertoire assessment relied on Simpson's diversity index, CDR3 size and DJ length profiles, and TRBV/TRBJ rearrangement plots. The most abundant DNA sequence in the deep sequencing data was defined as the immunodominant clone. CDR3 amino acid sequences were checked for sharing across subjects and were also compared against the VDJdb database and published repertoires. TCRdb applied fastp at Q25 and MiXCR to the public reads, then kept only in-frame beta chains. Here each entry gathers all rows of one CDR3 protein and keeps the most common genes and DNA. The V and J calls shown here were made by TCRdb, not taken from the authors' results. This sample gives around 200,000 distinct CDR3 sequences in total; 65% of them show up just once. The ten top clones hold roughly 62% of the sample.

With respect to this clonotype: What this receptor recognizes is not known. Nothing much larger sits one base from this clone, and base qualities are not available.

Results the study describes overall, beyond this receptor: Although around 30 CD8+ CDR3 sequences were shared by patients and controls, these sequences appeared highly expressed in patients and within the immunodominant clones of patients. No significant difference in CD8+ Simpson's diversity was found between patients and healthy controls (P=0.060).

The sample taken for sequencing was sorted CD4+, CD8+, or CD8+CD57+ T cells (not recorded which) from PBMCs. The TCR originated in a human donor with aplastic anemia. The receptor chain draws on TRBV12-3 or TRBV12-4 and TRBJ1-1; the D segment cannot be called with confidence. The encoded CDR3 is CASSLGEAAFF. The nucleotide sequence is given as TGTGCCAGCAGTTTAGGTGAGGCAGCTTTCTTT.